This TCR beta chain was captured in a study of blood T cells in healthy people across ages. The study's findings and limits: Diversity figures derived from one million T cells were judged to underestimate the true value.

Points on this clonotype: The antigen is undetermined.

The CDR3 covers 14 residues. Trimming removed 6 bases from V and 6 bases from J, with 12 bases in between. Germline CDR1 and CDR2: MNHEY and SVGAGI. It was with a sample-barcoded 5' primer and a J-beta primer mix that a second PCR of roughly 7 to 11 cycles was run. Each cDNA was tagged by a template-switch adaptor containing 12 random nucleotides. TCRdb analysed the 5' RACE reads with MiXCR anew, one entry per CDR3 protein. Of some 1.4 million distinct CDR3 sequences listed, about 40% are singletons. The sample comprised blood. This receptor was obtained from a woman younger than 35 in good health. The chain has TRBV6-5 and TRBJ1-6; D gene unclear. The DNA for the CDR3 is TGTGCCAGCAGCGTAACCAGGATTAATTCACCCCTCCACTTT. It specifies CASSVTRINSPLHF.